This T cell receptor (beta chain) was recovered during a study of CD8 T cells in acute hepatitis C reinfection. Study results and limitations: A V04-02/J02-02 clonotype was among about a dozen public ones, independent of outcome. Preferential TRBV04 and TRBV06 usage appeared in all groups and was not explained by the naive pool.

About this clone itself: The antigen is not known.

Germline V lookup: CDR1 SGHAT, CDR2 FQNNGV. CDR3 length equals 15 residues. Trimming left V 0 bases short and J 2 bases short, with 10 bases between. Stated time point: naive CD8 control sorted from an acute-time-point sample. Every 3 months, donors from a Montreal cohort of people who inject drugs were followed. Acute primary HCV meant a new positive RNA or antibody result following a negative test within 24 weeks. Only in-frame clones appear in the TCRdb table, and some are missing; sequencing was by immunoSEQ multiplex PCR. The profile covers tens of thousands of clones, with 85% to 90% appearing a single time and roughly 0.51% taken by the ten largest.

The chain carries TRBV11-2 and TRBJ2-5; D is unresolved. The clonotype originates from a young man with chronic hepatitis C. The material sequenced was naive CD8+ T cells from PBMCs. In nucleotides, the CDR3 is TGTGCCAGCAGCTTAGATCGACGCCTTCAAGAGACCCAGTACTTC. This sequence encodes CASSLDRRLQETQYF.